This is a list of T cell receptor beta chains from one sample in a study of memory CD4+ T cells and cytomegalovirus serostatus. Using immunoSEQ multiplex PCR, the repertoire was profiled, and TCRdb retains in-frame clones only, with some absent. The table lists some 80,000 clones, 65% to 85% of them singletons. Material for sequencing was memory CD4+ T cells from blood. All receptors come from an adult in good health and CMV-seronegative. Each CDR3 is given with its conserved first and last residue. D genes are given only for firm matches. Not every row has a clone size; where given, it reads once, few, many or a size class.

j_call d_call clone_size v_call cdr3_nt cdr3_aa
TRBJ2-1 - - TRBV7-2 TGTGCCAGCAGCTTAGCGTGGCAAAGTGAGCAGTTCTTC CASSLAWQSEQFF
TRBJ1-4 - - TRBV2 TGTGCCAGCGGGGACGGCGGTGAAAAACTGTTTTTT CASGDGGEKLFF
TRBJ2-7 - - TRBV5-4 TGTGCCAGCAGCGGGATGCGGAGCTCCTACGAGCAGTACTTC CASSGMRSSYEQYF
TRBJ1-3 - - TRBV19 TGTGCCAGTACCTTCCGGGGCTCTGGAAACACCATATATTTT CASTFRGSGNTIYF
TRBJ2-5 - - TRBV5-8 TGTGCCAGCAGCTTCCAAGAGACCCAGTACTTC CASSFQETQYF
TRBJ2-7 - - TRBV10-3 TGTGCCATCAGTGGCGAGCCCCCCTACGAGCAGTACTTC CAISGEPPYEQYF
TRBJ1-1 - - TRBV28 TGTGCCAGCAGTTTAGGAAACACTGAAGCTTTCTTT CASSLGNTEAFF
TRBJ1-1 - - TRBV18 TGTGCCAGCTCTTCGCGGACTGAAGCTTTCTTT CASSSRTEAFF
TRBJ2-3 - - TRBV6-4 TGTGCCAGCGGTAAAGATGGAGCGGATACGCAGTATTTT CASGKDGADTQYF
TRBJ1-2 - few TRBV30 TGTGCCTGCCGTCGACAGAGCCGAGACTATGGCTACACCTTC CACRRQSRDYGYTF
TRBJ2-1 TRBD2 - TRBV7-8 TGTGCCAGCAGCTTAACCGGGACTAGAGGTAATGAGCAGTTCTTC CASSLTGTRGNEQFF
TRBJ1-5 - - TRBV23-1 TGCGCCAGCAGTCAATTTCTGGGTTTTAAGGGTCAGCCCCAGCATTTT CASSQFLGFKGQPQHF
TRBJ2-7 - - TRBV28 TGTGCCAGCAGTCCGCATACAGGGAAGATCGCCTACGAGCAGTACTTC CASSPHTGKIAYEQYF
TRBJ2-7 - - TRBV9 TGTGCCAGCAGCGTAGTGGTAGGCGAGCAGTACTTC CASSVVVGEQYF
TRBJ1-2 TRBD1 - TRBV2 TGTGCCAGCAGCGACAGGGGTTACAACTATGGCTACACCTTC CASSDRGYNYGYTF
TRBJ2-5 - - TRBV6-6 TGTGCCAGCAGTGCCCGCGAAGAGACCCAGTACTTC CASSAREETQYF
TRBJ1-5 - - TRBV6-1 TGTGCCAGCATCGAGGGTCGGAATCAGCCCCAGCATTTT CASIEGRNQPQHF
TRBJ1-5 - once TRBV7-9 TGTGCCAGCAGCTTAGAAATCAATCAGCCCCAGCATTTT CASSLEINQPQHF
TRBJ1-2 TRBD1 few TRBV7-9 TGTGCCAGCAGCTTTACAGGGGATGGCTACACCTTC CASSFTGDGYTF
TRBJ1-1 - - TRBV6-6 TGTGCCAGCAGCTCTCGGTGGGGTATGAACACTGAAGCTTTCTTT CASSSRWGMNTEAFF
TRBJ2-6 - - TRBV23-1 TGCGCCAGCAGTCATTCTAATCGGGGGAAAGGTTGTGGCAACGTCCTGACTTTC CASSHSNRGKGCGNVLTF
TRBJ2-5 TRBD2 - TRBV5-1 TGCGCCAGCAGCTGGTCTAGCGGAGAGACCCAGTACTTC CASSWSSGETQYF
TRBJ2-7 - - TRBV2 TGTGCCAGCAGTGAACCCGAGTACGAGCAGTACTTC CASSEPEYEQYF
TRBJ1-2 - - TRBV5-4 TGTGCCAGCAGCTTGGGTCCAGTCCCCCTTAACTATGGCTACACCTTC CASSLGPVPLNYGYTF
TRBJ1-1 - few TRBV7-3 TGTGCCAGCAGCTTGTGGGGGAACACTGAAGCTTTCTTT CASSLWGNTEAFF
TRBJ1-3 TRBD1 - TRBV19 TGTGCCAGTTCCGCGGACAGGGGGGGCATGAATGGAAACACCATATATTTT CASSADRGGMNGNTIYF
TRBJ1-4 - - TRBV5-6 TGTGCCAGCAGCCCACAGACAGCGCTTAATGAAAAACTGTTTTTT CASSPQTALNEKLFF
TRBJ1-2 TRBD1 - TRBV5-1 TGCGCCAGCAGCGAAGGACAGGGGTGGTATGGCTACACCTTC CASSEGQGWYGYTF
TRBJ2-7 TRBD1 - TRBV11-2 TGTGCCAGCAGCCCGACAGGGGGTTACGACGAGCAGTACTTC CASSPTGGYDEQYF
TRBJ1-2 TRBD1 - TRBV7-2 TGTGCCAGCAGCTTAGTTGGGACAGCCAATGGCTACACCTTC CASSLVGTANGYTF
TRBJ1-4 - - TRBV5-4 TGTGCCAGCAGCTTCCAGGATCCTTATGCTCGGGAAAAACTGTTTTTT CASSFQDPYAREKLFF
TRBJ1-3 - - TRBV5-1 TGCGCCAGCAGCTTGGGTGTGCCGGCGGCTGGAAACACCATATATTTT CASSLGVPAAGNTIYF
TRBJ2-7 - - TRBV27 TGTGCCAGCAGTTCCCCCTACGAGCAGTACTTC CASSSPYEQYF
TRBJ2-7 TRBD1 - TRBV2 TGTGCCAGCAGCGGGACAGGGTATTTAAAGTACGAGCAGTACTTC CASSGTGYLKYEQYF
TRBJ1-4 TRBD1 - TRBV5-6 TGTGCCAGCAGCAAACAGGGGTCGGGGTATGAAAAACTGTTTTTT CASSKQGSGYEKLFF
TRBJ2-7 - - TRBV7-9 TGTGCCAGCAGCCCGGACAGTAGCTCCTACGAGCAGTACTTC CASSPDSSSYEQYF
TRBJ1-3 - once TRBV21-1 TGTGCCAGCAGCACCGCGGGGTGCTCTGGAAACACCATATATTTT CASSTAGCSGNTIYF
TRBJ2-2 TRBD1 - TRBV28 TGTGCCAGCAGCTCCTGGGGACAGGGGGGCGGGGAGCTGTTTTTT CASSSWGQGGGELFF
TRBJ1-2 - - TRBV18 TGTGCCAGCTCACCACCTGAACGGAGCTATGGCTACACCTTC CASSPPERSYGYTF
TRBJ2-2 - once TRBV7-3 TGTGCCAGCAGCTTTCTAGCGAACACCGGGGAGCTGTTTTTT CASSFLANTGELFF
TRBJ2-2 TRBD1 few TRBV5-1 TGCGCCAGCAGCTTGGGGACAGGCACCGGGGAGCTGTTTTTT CASSLGTGTGELFF
TRBJ1-4 TRBD1 - TRBV7-9 TGTGCCAGCAGCTTACACAGGGGGGATGAAAAACTGTTTTTT CASSLHRGDEKLFF
TRBJ1-1 - - TRBV7-6 TGTGCCAGCAGCCCAGGGACACAAGCTTTCTTT CASSPGTQAFF
TRBJ2-3 TRBD2 - TRBV7-7 TGTGCTAGCAGCTTCGGGACTAGCCAGGCAGATACGCAGTATTTT CASSFGTSQADTQYF
TRBJ1-2 TRBD1 - TRBV18 TGTGCCAGCTCACCATTCCCTGACAGGGCGAACTATGGCTACACCTTC CASSPFPDRANYGYTF
TRBJ1-2 - - TRBV2 TGTGCCAGCAGTGAACCCGCGAGTCCAACGGATGGCTACACCTTC CASSEPASPTDGYTF
TRBJ2-1 - once TRBV5-1 TGCGCCAGCAGCTTGGCCGCGGCAAACACCTACAATGAGCAGTTCTTC CASSLAAANTYNEQFF
TRBJ1-2 - few TRBV20-1 TGCAGTGTCCCCTATGGCTACACCTTC CSVPYGYTF
TRBJ1-2 - - TRBV7-9 TGTGCCAGCAGCCAGGACAACTATGGCTACACCTTC CASSQDNYGYTF
TRBJ1-6 - - TRBV29-1 TGCAGCGGCCGACTAGGGGCAAATTCACCCCTCCACTTT CSGRLGANSPLHF
TRBJ1-6 - - TRBV7-9 TGTGCCAGCAGCTTACTCAGCTCGGGAAATTCACCCCTCCACTTT CASSLLSSGNSPLHF
TRBJ2-7 TRBD1 - TRBV7-2 TGTGCCAGCAGCGCCAAGGACAGGGGAAATCCCGCTCTCTCCTACGAGCAGTACTTC CASSAKDRGNPALSYEQYF
TRBJ1-1 - few TRBV30 TGTGTCACCCGGGGTATGAACACTGAAGCTTTCTTT CVTRGMNTEAFF
TRBJ1-1 - - TRBV5-1 TGCGCCAGCAGCTTGTCCGGTGGCAGGGTCACTGAAGCTTTCTTT CASSLSGGRVTEAFF
TRBJ1-3 TRBD1 - TRBV5-1 TGCGCCAGCAGCCCGGACAGGGTTAAGGACACCATATATTTT CASSPDRVKDTIYF